This T cell receptor (beta chain) was identified during a study of T cell responses to AZD1222 COVID-19 vaccine. The repertoire was sequenced with immunoSEQ multiplex PCR; TCRdb's copy has only in-frame clones and lacks some. The sample shows tens of thousands of clones, 80% to 90% of them seen only once. The CDR3 has 15 residues. Germline V lookup: CDR1 MGHRA, CDR2 YSYEKL. Trimming removed 0 bases from V and 1 base from J, with 9 bases in between. The receptor comes from an adult in good health. The sample consisted of peripheral blood, taken on day 0 of AZD1222 vaccination. The chain is built from TRBV4-1 and TRBJ1-1; possible D gene TRBD1, 5 bases. CDR3 protein: CASSQEMGRNTEAFF. In DNA, the CDR3 is TGCGCCAGCAGCCAAGAAATGGGGCGGAACACTGAAGCTTTCTTT.